Following are 18 T cell receptor beta chains from one sample sequenced in a study of sequential checkpoint blockade in melanoma. The table came from immunoSEQ multiplex PCR; TCRdb's copy has only in-frame clones and leaves some out. The data contain roughly 15,000 clones, over 60% of them singletons. Treatment: randomized to nivolumab then ipilimumab (arm A) or the reverse (arm B). Source: CD8+ T cells sorted from blood (inferred from file names), taken from a patient given nivolumab and ipilimumab in sequence. The receptor source for this set is a human donor with melanoma.

This clone was found a few times. The chain employs TRBV9 and TRBJ1-2; a weak D match, TRBD1 (6 bases). The CDR3 runs to 14 residues. V lost 3 bases, J lost 3 bases, and 12 bases lay in between. Per the germline V gene, CDR1 is SGDLS and CDR2 is YYNGEE. The CDR3, as DNA: TGTGCCAGCAGCGCCGGACAGTCCGACTATGGCTACACCTTC. Translation: CASSAGQSDYGYTF.

For this clone: This clone may be a read error of a much larger clone one base away. Other DNA variants within this sample encode the same CDR3. The chain has TRBV13 and TRBJ1-1; 7 nucleotides match TRBD1. Per germline, CDR1 PRHDT and CDR2 FYEKMQ (reference sequence). The length of the CDR3 is 15 residues. The CDR3 bases are TGTGCCAGCAGCTCCTGGGACAGCAAAAACACTGAAGCCTTCTTT. This translates into CASSSWDSKNTEAFF. Combining the CDR3 with reference TRBV13 and TRBJ1-1 gives the whole variable domain AAGVIQSPRHLIKEKRETATLKCYPIPRHDTVYWYQQGPGQDPQFLISFYEKMQSDKGSIPDRFSAQQFSDYHSELNMSSLELGDSALYFCASSSWDSKNTEAFFGQGTRLTVV.

This clone was found a few times. This chain connects TRBV19 to TRBJ2-7; tentatively, D is TRBD2 (5 bases). Per the germline V gene, CDR1 is LNHDA and CDR2 is SQIVND (reference sequence). CDR3 length: 14 residues. V was pared by 5 bases and J by 3 bases, with 14 bases between. The CDR3 DNA sequence: TGTGCCAGTAGTGCAGCCCCGAGGGACTACGAGCAGTACTTC. Amino acid sequence: CASSAAPRDYEQYF.

V and J are TRBV4-3 and TRBJ2-2; possible D gene TRBD1, 6 bases. The CDR3 loop spans 16 amino acids. Germline V gives CDR1 LGHNA, CDR2 YSLEER. The V and J ends lost 2 bases and 7 bases respectively, with 17 bases between them. The CDR3 is CASSQSRGPVGGELFF. For the CDR3, the DNA is TGCGCCAGCAGCCAATCCAGGGGACCGGTAGGCGGGGAGCTGTTTTTT.

J is TRBJ1-1 and V is TRBV29-1; D remains unclear. CDR1 is SQVTM and CDR2 is ANQGSEA in the germline V gene. The length of the CDR3 is 12 residues. Trimming cost V 8 bases and J 7 bases, with 17 bases left between them. CDR3 coding DNA: TGCAGCACTAGGGCGTCCCTGGGTGAAGCTTTCTTT. It codes for CSTRASLGEAFF. Supplemented by reference TRBV29-1 and TRBJ1-1, the full variable domain reads SAVISQKPSRDICQRGTSLTIQCQVDSQVTMMFWYRQQPGQSLTLIATANQGSEATYESGFVIDKFPISRPNLTFSTLTVSNMSPEDSSIYLCSTRASLGEAFFGQGTRLTVV.

The chain recombines TRBV21-1 with TRBJ2-2; TRBD2, the D gene given by the table, was not confirmed from the DNA. TRBV21-1 is shown as a pseudogene. The CDR3 consists of 10 residues. The CDR3: CASGGSRLFF. The DNA for the CDR3 is TGTGCCAGCGGAGGGAGTCGGCTGTTTTTT.

V is TRBV27 and J is TRBJ1-1, with D hard to call. CDR1 is MNHEY and CDR2 is SMNVEV in the germline V gene (reference sequence). Trimming left V 3 bases short and J 1 base short, with 6 bases between. This CDR3 has 13 amino acids. In DNA, the CDR3 is TGTGCCAGCAGTTTGTCCAGGAACACTGAAGCTTTCTTT. It encodes CASSLSRNTEAFF.

The chain uses TRBV7-9 and TRBJ2-3; 9 nucleotides match TRBD2. V was pared by 1 base and J by 3 bases, with 2 bases of the junction left unmatched. The germline CDR1 and CDR2 sequences are SEHNR and FQNEAQ (reference sequence). The CDR3 length is 15 residues. CDR3: CASSLGTSETDTQYF. The CDR3 nucleotides are TGTGCCAGCAGCTTAGGGACTAGCGAGACAGATACGCAGTATTTT. The entire variable domain, with the rest obtained from reference TRBV7-9 and TRBJ2-3, is as follows: DTGVSQNPRHKITKRGQNVTFRCDPISEHNRLYWYRQTLGQGPEFLTYFQNEAQLEKSRLLSDRFSAERPKGSFSTLEIQRTEQGDSAMYLCASSLGTSETDTQYFGPGTRLTVL.

The chain carries TRBV4-3 and TRBJ2-5; 11 positions agree with TRBD2. Per germline, CDR1 LGHNA and CDR2 YSLEER. The CDR3 is 17 amino acids. V lost 3 bases to trimming and J lost 0 bases; unmatched junction nucleotides: 6. The CDR3 spells CASSQGIAGGYQETQYF. In DNA, the CDR3 is TGCGCCAGCAGCCAGGGCATAGCGGGAGGGTACCAAGAGACCCAGTACTTC.

The chain recombines TRBV7-9 with TRBJ2-7, with 9 bases fitting TRBD1. V shed 2 bases and J 2 bases; nucleotides not matched to a gene: 4. The CDR3 totals 15 residues. The germline V gene has CDR1 SEHNR and CDR2 FQNEAQ (reference sequence). CDR3 sequence: CASSLKGQGAYEQYF. Written as DNA, the CDR3 is TGTGCCAGCAGCTTAAAGGGACAGGGAGCCTACGAGCAGTACTTC.

The sample holds a few counts of this clone. The chain couples TRBV5-1 to TRBJ1-1; 9 nucleotides line up with TRBD1. Germline V CDR1 and CDR2: SGHRS, YFSETQ. The CDR3 length is 17 residues. Germline trimming cut 4 bases from V and 1 base from J; bases unmatched to any gene: 11. CDR3 amino acids: CASSPSGTGSRNTEAFF. CDR3 coding DNA: TGCGCCAGCAGCCCGTCCGGGACAGGGAGCAGGAACACTGAAGCTTTCTTT.

The chain combines TRBV7-9 with TRBJ2-3; D not certain. Trimming stripped 5 bases from V and 3 bases from J, with 6 bases between. The CDR3 consists of 12 residues. From germline, CDR1 is SEHNR and CDR2 FQNEAQ (reference sequence). The CDR3 nucleotides read TGTGCCAGCAGCCCGGTGACAGATACGCAGTATTTT. It yields the protein CASSPVTDTQYF.

The chain carries TRBV7-8 and TRBJ2-1; 8 nucleotides agree with TRBD2. Germline V lookup: CDR1 SGHVS, CDR2 FQNEAQ. The CDR3 is 16 residues long. With 4 bases clipped from V and 2 bases from J, the junction kept 7 bases outside the gene matches. The CDR3 sequence: CASSSYEAGAYNEQFF. The CDR3 DNA is TGTGCCAGCAGCTCCTACGAAGCGGGAGCCTACAATGAGCAGTTCTTC.

This CDR3 reads CASSPGDGTGHYGYTF. The CDR3 coding sequence is TGTGCCAGCAGCCCGGGGGACGGGACGGGTCACTATGGCTACACCTTC. This chain links TRBV9 with TRBJ1-2; a possible D gene is TRBD1 (5 bases). Germline-derived CDR1 and CDR2 are SGDLS and YYNGEE. This CDR3 comprises 16 residues. The V and J ends lost 4 bases and 3 bases respectively, with 19 bases between them.

The gene calls are TRBV7-8 and TRBJ2-2, with 7 positions matching TRBD1. Looked up from germline, CDR1 is SGHVS and CDR2 is FQNEAQ. The CDR3 sequence is 15 residues long. J lost 5 bases, V lost 5 bases, and 8 bases had no gene match. CDR3 in amino acids: CASSPTGVWTGELFF. Here the CDR3 DNA reads TGTGCCAGCAGCCCTACAGGGGTATGGACCGGGGAGCTGTTTTTT.

The chain employs TRBV7-9 and TRBJ1-2; possibly TRBD1 for D (5 bases). V shed 1 base and J shed 4 bases, with 10 bases lying between them. The CDR3 spans 14 residues. The germline V gene encodes CDR1 SEHNR and CDR2 FQNEAQ (reference sequence). The CDR3 DNA sequence: TGTGCCAGCAGCTTAGAGGCGGGGGTCTATGGCTACACCTTC. The encoded protein is CASSLEAGVYGYTF.

The chain couples TRBV7-2 to TRBJ1-2; maybe TRBD1 (6 bases). CDR1 and CDR2 from the germline V gene are SGHTA and FQGNSA. The V end was cut by 4 bases, the J end by 7 bases, with 19 bases between. The CDR3 is 15 residues long. The CDR3 bases are TGTGCCAGCAGCTGGGACACGGCCCTCACAGGTGGCTACACCTTC. Its translation: CASSWDTALTGGYTF.

The chain links TRBV4-3 to TRBJ2-7; 9 positions agree with TRBD2. V was pared by 3 bases and J by 5 bases, with 8 bases of the junction left unmatched. Looked up from germline, CDR1 is LGHNA and CDR2 is YSLEER. This CDR3 comprises 15 residues. This chain's CDR3 is CASSHAGGRVNEQYF. As DNA, the CDR3 is TGCGCCAGCAGCCACGCGGGCGGGAGGGTAAACGAGCAGTACTTC.